Shown below are 14 T cell receptor beta chains from a single sample sequenced in a study of T cells in Graves' hyperthyroidism and ophthalmopathy. Amplification of TCR beta CDR3 regions used RNA as the template. HTBI primers drove first-round RT-PCR of the TCR CDR3. TCRdb independently ran MiXCR on the multiplex PCR reads; one entry per CDR3 protein. Seen here are hundreds of thousands of distinct CDR3 sequences, less than 25% observed once, and the top ten hold around a third. Sequenced input: blood. The receptors were sampled from a man aged 25 to 40 with Graves' ophthalmopathy.

This clonotype has just a few counts. The rearrangement joins TRBV28 to TRBJ2-5; 7 nucleotides agree with TRBD1. V shed 6 bases and J 1 base; nucleotides not matched to a gene: 5. Germline V lookup: CDR1 MDHEN, CDR2 SYDVKM. CDR3 length: 14 amino acids. The CDR3: CASRRPGGQETQYF. CDR3 nucleotide sequence: TGTGCCAGCAGGCGTCCAGGGGGCCAAGAGACCCAGTACTTC.

The J gene is TRBJ2-7, the V gene TRBV12-3 or TRBV12-4; possible D gene TRBD2, 5 bases. This CDR3 has 13 amino acids. V lost 2 bases, J lost 5 bases, and 10 bases lay in between. CDR3 in amino acids: CASSLQPEDEQYF. The CDR3 DNA is TGTGCCAGCAGTTTACAGCCGGAGGACGAGCAGTACTTC.

This sequence joins TRBV5-4 and TRBJ1-4; TRBD1 agrees at 10 bases. V lost 1 base to trimming and J lost 8 bases; unmatched junction nucleotides: 11. The germline CDR1 and CDR2 sequences are SGHNT and YYREEE (reference sequence). The CDR3 runs to 17 residues. Written as DNA, the CDR3 is TGTGCCAGCAGCTTGTTTACGTTGACAGGGGGCGTCGAAAAACTGTTTTTT. Its translation is CASSLFTLTGGVEKLFF.

This clonotype was detected ten times or more. This chain links TRBV28 with TRBJ2-3, with 7 bases matching TRBD2. This CDR3 is built from 15 residues. Germline V CDR1 and CDR2: MDHEN, SYDVKM. J was trimmed by 1 base and V by 7 bases; bases with no gene match: 8. CDR3 in amino acids: CASTSSGTGTDTQYF. In DNA form, the CDR3 reads TGTGCCAGCACTTCAAGCGGGACTGGCACAGATACGCAGTATTTT.

This clonotype occurred a few times. The chain employs TRBV6-1 and TRBJ2-2, with 7 bases that match TRBD1. V was pared by 6 bases and J by 4 bases, with 5 bases of the junction left unmatched. The CDR3 totals 14 residues. Germline V gene data show CDR1 as MNHNS and CDR2 as SASEGT. The chain's CDR3 is CASSGTDGTGELFF. The CDR3 DNA reads as TGTGCCAGCAGCGGGACAGATGGCACCGGGGAGCTGTTTTTT.

V is TRBV10-3 and J is TRBJ2-1, with 10 bases that match TRBD1. Germline CDR1 and CDR2: ENHRY and SYGVKD. V trimming: 6 bases; J trimming: 5 bases; junction bases outside the gene matches: 1. The CDR3 is 13 amino acids. The CDR3 sequence is CAISGTGDNEQFF. CDR3 in DNA: TGTGCCATCAGCGGGACAGGGGACAATGAGCAGTTCTTC.

CDR3 region: CATSPRTGAIEQYF. The CDR3 bases are TGTGCCACCAGCCCGAGGACAGGAGCTATCGAGCAGTACTTC. The chain links TRBV15 to TRBJ2-7; 7 positions match TRBD1. The CDR3 loop spans 14 amino acids. Germline V gene data show CDR1 as LNHNV and CDR2 as YYDKDF (reference sequence). V was pared by 5 bases and J by 6 bases, with 10 bases of the junction left unmatched.

The gene calls are TRBV6-2 or TRBV6-3 and TRBJ2-1; tentatively, D is TRBD2 (5 bases). V dropped 7 bases and J dropped 14 bases, with 21 bases sitting between them. CDR1 and CDR2 from the germline V gene are MNHEY and SVGEGT. This CDR3 contains 13 residues. CDR3 residues: CASKPPGLAGKFF. The CDR3 region has the DNA TGTGCCAGCAAGCCCCCCGGACTTGCCGGAAAGTTCTTC.

This chain joins TRBV18 and TRBJ2-3, with 9 bases lining up with TRBD2. The ends lost 3 bases at V and 3 bases at J; junction bases unmatched: 13. Germline CDR1 reads KGHSH; CDR2 reads LQKENI. The CDR3 covers 18 residues. Written as DNA, the CDR3 is TGTGCCAGCTCACCTAGTCCCCTTCTAGCGGGACAGACAGATACGCAGTATTTT. Its translation is CASSPSPLLAGQTDTQYF.

In this sample, this clonotype turned up many times. J is TRBJ2-7 and V is TRBV20-1; D unresolved. This CDR3 spans 14 amino acids. Germline values: CDR1 DFQATT, CDR2 SNEGSKA (reference sequence). Between the trimmed V and J ends, which lost 0 bases and 3 bases, there was a span of 12 bases. As DNA, the CDR3 is TGCAGTGCTAGAGATGGAGCAGCCGACTACGAGCAGTACTTC. This sequence encodes CSARDGAADYEQYF.

This clonotype was detected only a few times. The chain joins TRBV10-3 to TRBJ2-3; no definite D call. CDR3 length: 15 amino acids. Per germline, CDR1 ENHRY and CDR2 SYGVKD. The V and J ends lost 0 bases and 4 bases respectively, with 11 bases between them. CDR3 sequence reads: CAISESDLGADTQYF. CDR3 sequence (DNA): TGTGCCATCAGTGAGTCTGACCTAGGTGCAGATACGCAGTATTTT.

This CDR3 reads CASSLLDGYNEQFF. Written as DNA, the CDR3 is TGTGCCAGCAGCTTATTGGACGGATACAATGAGCAGTTCTTC. V gene TRBV7-9 combines with J gene TRBJ2-1; D call uncertain. The CDR3 loop spans 14 amino acids. Germline V gene sequence: CDR1 SEHNR, CDR2 FQNEAQ (reference sequence). Trimming took 2 bases from V and 4 from J, leaving 9 bases between them.

This clonotype was counted a few times. The genes are TRBV20-1 and TRBJ1-5; tentative D call: TRBD1 (6 bases). This CDR3 is 18 amino acids long. V dropped 2 bases and J dropped 0 bases, with 20 bases sitting between them. Germline V gene sequence: CDR1 DFQATT, CDR2 SNEGSKA (reference sequence). The CDR3 DNA follows: TGCAGTGCTAGATTGAGGCGGGGGGGCTTTTATAGCAATCAGCCCCAGCATTTT. Protein: CSARLRRGGFYSNQPQHF.

Worth noting for this clonotype: A clone one base away is much larger, so this may be a read error. V is TRBV11-2 and J is TRBJ1-5; maybe TRBD1 (6 bases). Germline lookup yields CDR1 SGHAT and CDR2 FQNNGV. This CDR3 contains 15 residues. The CDR3 here is CASSSDSYSNRPQHF. In nucleotides, the CDR3 is TGTGCCAGCAGCTCGGACAGCTATAGCAATCGGCCCCAGCATTTT. Using reference TRBV11-2 and TRBJ1-5 for the parts outside the CDR3, the full variable domain is EAGVAQSPRYKIIEKRQSVAFWCNPISGHATLYWYQQILGQGPKLLIQFQNNGVVDDSQLPKDRFSAERLKGVDSTLKIQPAKLEDSAVYLCASSSDSYSNRPQHFGDGTRLSIL.